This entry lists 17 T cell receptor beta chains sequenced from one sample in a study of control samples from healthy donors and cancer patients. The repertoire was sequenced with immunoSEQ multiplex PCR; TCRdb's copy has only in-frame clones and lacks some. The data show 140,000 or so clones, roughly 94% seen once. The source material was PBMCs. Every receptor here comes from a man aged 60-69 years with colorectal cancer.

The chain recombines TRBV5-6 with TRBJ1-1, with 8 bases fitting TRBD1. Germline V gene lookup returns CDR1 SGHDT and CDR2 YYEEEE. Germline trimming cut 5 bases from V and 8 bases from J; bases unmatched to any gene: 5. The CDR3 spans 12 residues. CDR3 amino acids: CASSRTGIEAFF. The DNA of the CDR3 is TGTGCCAGCAGTAGGACAGGGATCGAAGCTTTCTTT.

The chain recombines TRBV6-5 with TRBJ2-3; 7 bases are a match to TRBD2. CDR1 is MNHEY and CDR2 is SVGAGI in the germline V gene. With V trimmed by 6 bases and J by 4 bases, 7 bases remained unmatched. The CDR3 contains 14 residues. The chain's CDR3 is CASSRGSTPDTQYF. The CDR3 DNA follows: TGTGCCAGCAGCCGCGGGAGCACCCCAGATACGCAGTATTTT.

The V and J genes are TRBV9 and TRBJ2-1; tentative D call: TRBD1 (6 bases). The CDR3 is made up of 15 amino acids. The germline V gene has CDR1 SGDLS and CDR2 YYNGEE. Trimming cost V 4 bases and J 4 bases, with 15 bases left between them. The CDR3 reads CASSLGSGAYNEQFF. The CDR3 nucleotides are TGTGCCAGCAGCCTTGGGTCAGGGGCGTACAATGAGCAGTTCTTC.

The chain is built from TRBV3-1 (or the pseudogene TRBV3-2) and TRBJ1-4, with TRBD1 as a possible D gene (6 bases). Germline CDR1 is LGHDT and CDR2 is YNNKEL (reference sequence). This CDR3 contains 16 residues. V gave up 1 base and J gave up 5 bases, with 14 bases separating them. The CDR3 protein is CASSQGLGGGNEKLFF. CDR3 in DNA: TGTGCCAGCAGCCAAGGGCTAGGAGGGGGAAATGAAAAACTGTTTTTT.

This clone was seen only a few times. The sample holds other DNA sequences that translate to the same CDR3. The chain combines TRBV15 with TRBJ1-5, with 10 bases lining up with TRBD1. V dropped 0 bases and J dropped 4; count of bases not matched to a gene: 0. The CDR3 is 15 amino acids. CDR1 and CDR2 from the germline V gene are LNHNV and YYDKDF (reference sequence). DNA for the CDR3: TGTGCCACCAGCAGAGAGGGACAGGGGAATCAGCCCCAGCATTTT. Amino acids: CATSREGQGNQPQHF.

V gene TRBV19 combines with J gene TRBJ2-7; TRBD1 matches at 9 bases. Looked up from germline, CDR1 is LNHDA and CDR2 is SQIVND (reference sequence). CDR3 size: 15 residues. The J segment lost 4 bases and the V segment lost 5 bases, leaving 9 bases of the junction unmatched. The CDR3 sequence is CASSVTGGQSYEQYF. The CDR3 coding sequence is TGTGCCAGTAGTGTTACAGGGGGCCAAAGTTACGAGCAGTACTTC.

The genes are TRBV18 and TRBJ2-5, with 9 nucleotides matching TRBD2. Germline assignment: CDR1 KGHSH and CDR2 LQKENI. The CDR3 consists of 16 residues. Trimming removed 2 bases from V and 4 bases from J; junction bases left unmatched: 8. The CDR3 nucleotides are TGTGCCAGCTCACCAAATCCAGCGGGGGGAGGAGAGACCCAGTACTTC. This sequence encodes CASSPNPAGGGETQYF.

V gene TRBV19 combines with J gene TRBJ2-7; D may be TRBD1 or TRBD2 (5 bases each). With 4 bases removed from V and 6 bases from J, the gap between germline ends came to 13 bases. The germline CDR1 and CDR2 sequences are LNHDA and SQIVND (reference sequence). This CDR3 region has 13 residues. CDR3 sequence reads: CASSSRGDGEQYF. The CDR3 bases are TGTGCCAGTAGTAGTCGAGGGGATGGCGAGCAGTACTTC. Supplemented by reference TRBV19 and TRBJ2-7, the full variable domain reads DGGITQSPKYLFRKEGQNVTLSCEQNLNHDAMYWYRQDPGQGLRLIYYSQIVNDFQKGDIAEGYSVSREKKESFPLTVTSAQKNPTAFYLCASSSRGDGEQYFGPGTRLTVT.

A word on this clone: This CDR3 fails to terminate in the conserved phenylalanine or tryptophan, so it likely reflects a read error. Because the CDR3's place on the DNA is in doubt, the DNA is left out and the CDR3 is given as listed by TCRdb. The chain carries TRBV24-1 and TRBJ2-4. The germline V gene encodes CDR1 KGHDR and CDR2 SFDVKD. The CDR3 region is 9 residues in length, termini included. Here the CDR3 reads CATSDKRPL.

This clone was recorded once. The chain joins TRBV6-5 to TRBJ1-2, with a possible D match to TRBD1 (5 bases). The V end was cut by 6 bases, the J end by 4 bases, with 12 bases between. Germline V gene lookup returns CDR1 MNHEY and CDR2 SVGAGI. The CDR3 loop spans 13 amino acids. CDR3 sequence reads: CASSAGPSYGYTF. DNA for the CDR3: TGTGCCAGCAGCGCGGGACCGTCCTATGGCTACACCTTC.

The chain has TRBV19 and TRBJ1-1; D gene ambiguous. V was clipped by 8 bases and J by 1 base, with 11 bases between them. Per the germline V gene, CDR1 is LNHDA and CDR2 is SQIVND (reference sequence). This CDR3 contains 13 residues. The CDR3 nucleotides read TGTGCCAGTGGGGAGGGAAAGAACACTGAAGCTTTCTTT. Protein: CASGEGKNTEAFF.

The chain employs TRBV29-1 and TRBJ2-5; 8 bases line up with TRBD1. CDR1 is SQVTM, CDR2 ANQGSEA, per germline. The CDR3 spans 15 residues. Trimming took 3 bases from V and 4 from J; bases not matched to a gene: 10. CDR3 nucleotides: TGCAGCGTTGACGTCGGCAGGGGGCTGGGAGAGACCCAGTACTTC. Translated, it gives CSVDVGRGLGETQYF.

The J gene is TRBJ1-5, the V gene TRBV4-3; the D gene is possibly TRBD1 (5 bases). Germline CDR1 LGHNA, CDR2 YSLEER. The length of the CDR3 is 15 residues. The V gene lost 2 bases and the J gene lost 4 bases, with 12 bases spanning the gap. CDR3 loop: CASSQNRDGNQPQHF. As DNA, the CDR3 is TGCGCCAGCAGCCAAAACCGGGACGGAAATCAGCCCCAGCATTTT.

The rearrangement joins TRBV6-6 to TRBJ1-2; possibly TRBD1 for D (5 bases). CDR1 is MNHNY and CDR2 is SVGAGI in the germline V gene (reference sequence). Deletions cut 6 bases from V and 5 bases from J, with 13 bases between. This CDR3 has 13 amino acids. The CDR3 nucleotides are TGTGCCAGCAGCCACGGGGCTACTTATGGCTACACCTTC. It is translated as CASSHGATYGYTF.

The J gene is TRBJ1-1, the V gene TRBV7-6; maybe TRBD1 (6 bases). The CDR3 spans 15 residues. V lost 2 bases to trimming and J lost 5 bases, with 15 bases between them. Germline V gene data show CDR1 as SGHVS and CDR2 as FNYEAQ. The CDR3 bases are TGTGCCAGCAGCTTACAGGAACAGGGAGAAACTGAAGCTTTCTTT. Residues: CASSLQEQGETEAFF.

The CDR3 region has the DNA TGTGCCAGCAGCTTAGCCCTCGATGGCTACACCTTC. Encoded protein: CASSLALDGYTF. The chain is built from TRBV13 and TRBJ1-2; D unresolved. V lost 1 base and J 6 bases, leaving 6 bases between the germline ends. The CDR3 runs to 12 residues. The V gene's germline CDR1 is PRHDT and CDR2 FYEKMQ (reference sequence).

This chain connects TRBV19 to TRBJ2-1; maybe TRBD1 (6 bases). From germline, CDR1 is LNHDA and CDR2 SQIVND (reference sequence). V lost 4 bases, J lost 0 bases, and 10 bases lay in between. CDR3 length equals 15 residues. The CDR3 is CASSKTGTSYNEQFF. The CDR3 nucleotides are TGTGCCAGTAGTAAAACAGGGACCTCCTACAATGAGCAGTTCTTC.